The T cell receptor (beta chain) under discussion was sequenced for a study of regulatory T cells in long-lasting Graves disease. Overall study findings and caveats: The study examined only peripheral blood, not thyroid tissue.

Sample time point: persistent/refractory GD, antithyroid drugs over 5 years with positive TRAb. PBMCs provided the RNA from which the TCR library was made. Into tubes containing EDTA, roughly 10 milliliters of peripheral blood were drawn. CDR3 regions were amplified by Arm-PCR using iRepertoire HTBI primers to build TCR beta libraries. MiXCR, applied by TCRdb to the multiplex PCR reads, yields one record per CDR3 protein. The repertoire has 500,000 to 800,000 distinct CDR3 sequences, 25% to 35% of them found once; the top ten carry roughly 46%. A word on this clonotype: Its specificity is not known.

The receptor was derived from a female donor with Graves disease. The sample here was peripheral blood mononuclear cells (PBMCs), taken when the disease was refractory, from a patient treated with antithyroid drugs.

The CDR3 DNA reads TGTGCCAGCAGTGAAAGAGGTGGGGGCCTAGAGACCCAGTACTTC. This translates into CASSERGGGLETQYF. The chain recombines TRBV6-2 or TRBV6-3 with TRBJ2-5, with D possibly being TRBD1 (6 bases). This CDR3 has 15 residues. The V end was cut by 5 bases, the J end by 4 bases, with 17 bases between. CDR1 and CDR2 (germline): MNHEY, SVGEGT.